The TCR beta chain under discussion was sequenced for a study of T cell responses to AZD1222 COVID-19 vaccine. General study findings and limits: Repertoires were obtained only post-peak T cell response. Two doses of AZD1222 preceded a rise in Spike-specific TCR breadth and depth.

The CDR3 loop spans 15 amino acids. Germline V gene data show CDR1 as SGHRS and CDR2 as YFSETQ. The V gene lost 0 bases and the J gene lost 5 bases, with 14 bases spanning the gap. The data were produced by immunoSEQ multiplex PCR, yet TCRdb's version contains in-frame clones alone and is incomplete. The table includes 180,000 or so clones, about 93% detected once. This clone was counted once. Its specificity is unknown. V is TRBV5-1 and J is TRBJ1-1; possibly TRBD1 for D (6 bases). The sequencing here drew on peripheral blood, taken 28 days after the second dose of the MenACWY control vaccine. This receptor was taken from an adult who received the MenACWY meningococcal vaccine as a control. The CDR3 protein is CASSLDYGGQTEAFF. In DNA, the CDR3 is TGCGCCAGCAGCTTGGATTATGGGGGGCAGACTGAAGCTTTCTTT.